One TCR beta chain is described in this entry. CDR3 size: 19 residues. Losses at the gene ends were 4 bases for V and 1 base for J; bases not matched to a gene: 10. CDR1 and CDR2 from the germline V gene are SGHRS and YFSETQ. After extraction with the RNeasy kit, about 0.5 to 1 ug of the RNA was reverse transcribed using random hexamers. TCRdb recomputed calls from the immunoSEQ multiplex PCR reads with MiXCR, one row per CDR3 protein. Of around 130,000 distinct CDR3 sequences in the sample, about 94% are singletons; the top ten hold about 0.12%. This specimen belongs to a study of CD8 T cells in Susac syndrome. Sequencing targeted TCR beta in blood CD8+ and CD4+ T cells. The multiple sclerosis controls were treatment-naive patients affected by stable or active relapsing-remitting disease. TEMRA cells were FACS-enriched, with CD8+ and CD4+ T cells isolated negatively.

Sequences were obtained from CD4+ T cells from PBMCs. The gene calls are TRBV5-1 and TRBJ2-1; TRBD2 matches 14 bases. The sequence derives from a human donor with multiple sclerosis. The CDR3 nucleotides are TGCGCCAGCAGCGCAGGACTAGCGGGAGGAGAGAGGTCCTACAATGAGCAGTTCTTC. This codes for CASSAGLAGGERSYNEQFF.